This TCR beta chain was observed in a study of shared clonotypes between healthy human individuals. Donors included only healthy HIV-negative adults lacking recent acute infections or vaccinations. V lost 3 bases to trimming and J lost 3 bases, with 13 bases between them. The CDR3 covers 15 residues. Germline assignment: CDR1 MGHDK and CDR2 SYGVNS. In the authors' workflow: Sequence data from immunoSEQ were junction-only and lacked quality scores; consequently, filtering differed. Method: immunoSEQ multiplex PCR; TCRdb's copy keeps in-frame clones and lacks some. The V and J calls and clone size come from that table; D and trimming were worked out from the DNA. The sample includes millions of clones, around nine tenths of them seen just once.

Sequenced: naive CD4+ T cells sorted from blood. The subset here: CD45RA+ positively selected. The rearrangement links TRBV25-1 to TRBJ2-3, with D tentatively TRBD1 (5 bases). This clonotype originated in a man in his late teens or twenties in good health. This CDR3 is CASSESGHDTDTQYF. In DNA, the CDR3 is TGTGCCAGCAGTGAGTCAGGACACGATACAGATACGCAGTATTTT.